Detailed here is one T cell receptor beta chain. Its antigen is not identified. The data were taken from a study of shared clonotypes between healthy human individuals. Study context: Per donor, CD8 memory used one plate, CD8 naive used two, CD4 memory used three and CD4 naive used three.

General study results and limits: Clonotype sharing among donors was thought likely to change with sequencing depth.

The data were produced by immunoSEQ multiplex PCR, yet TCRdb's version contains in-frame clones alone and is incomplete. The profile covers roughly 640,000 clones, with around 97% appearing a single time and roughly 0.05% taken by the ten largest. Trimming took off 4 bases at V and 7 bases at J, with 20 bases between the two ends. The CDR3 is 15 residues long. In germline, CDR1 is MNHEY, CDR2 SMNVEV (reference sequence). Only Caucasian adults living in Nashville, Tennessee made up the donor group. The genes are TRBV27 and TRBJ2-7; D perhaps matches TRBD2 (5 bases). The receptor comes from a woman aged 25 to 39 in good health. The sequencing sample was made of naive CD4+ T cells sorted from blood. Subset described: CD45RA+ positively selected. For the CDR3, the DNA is TGTGCCAGCAGTTCCACCATTTCGGGGAACTTGGAGCAGTACTTC. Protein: CASSSTISGNLEQYF.